This T cell receptor beta chain was obtained from a study of tumor and adjacent non-tumor tissue in lung cancer. This sample's RNA came from whole unsorted tissue. Trimming took 2 bases from V and 0 from J, leaving 9 bases between them. The length of the CDR3 is 15 residues. In germline, CDR1 is MNHEY, CDR2 SVGAGI. Note on this clonotype: Antigen specificity is unknown.

The library came from three nested PCR rounds adapted from ARM-PCR protocols. TCRdb used MiXCR to reprocess the multiplex PCR reads, holding one entry per CDR3 protein. The sample consists of approximately 76,000 distinct CDR3 sequences, roughly 70% of them appearing once. Overall study findings and caveats: Compared with tumor, normal lung showed significantly lower TCR diversity. Tumor repertoires had a smaller top 100 clone share than normal lung.

This chain links TRBV6-5 with TRBJ2-3; no clear D. Input material: lung tumor tissue. The TCR comes from a woman in her sixties or seventies with non-small cell lung cancer. In DNA, the CDR3 is TGTGCCAGCAGTTACCGAGGCGGAAGCACAGATACGCAGTATTTT. Protein sequence: CASSYRGGSTDTQYF.